Below, 8 T cell receptor beta chains from the same sample are listed, as sequenced in a study of PD-1 blockade in classical Hodgkin lymphoma. Method: immunoSEQ multiplex PCR; TCRdb's copy keeps in-frame clones and lacks some. Of around 46,000 clones in the sample, around 91% were seen once. Documented time point: cycle 4 day 1 (C4D1), after 6 weeks of nivolumab. Relapse after autologous stem cell transplantation occurred in every patient, and brentuximab vedotin exposure varied. The sample consisted of peripheral blood mononuclear cells (PBMCs), taken before the fourth cycle of nivolumab. The origin of the receptors is a human donor with classical Hodgkin lymphoma.

This chain joins TRBV5-6 and TRBJ2-7, with 7 positions matching TRBD2. Trimming at V came to 0 bases and at J to 6 bases, leaving 15 bases not matched to a gene. The CDR3 extends over 17 amino acids. CDR1 SGHDT and CDR2 YYEEEE come from the germline V gene. The CDR3 sequence is CASSLAGSGLDASEQYF. The CDR3 DNA follows: TGTGCCAGCAGCTTGGCTGGGTCCGGACTAGACGCCTCCGAGCAGTACTTC. Looking up the rest from reference TRBV5-6 and TRBJ2-7 gives the full variable domain: DAGVTQSPTHLIKTRGQQVTLRCSPKSGHDTVSWYQQALGQGPQFIFQYYEEEERQRGNFPDRFSGHQFPNYSSELNVNALLLGDSALYLCASSLAGSGLDASEQYFGPGTRLTVT.

V gene TRBV5-1 combines with J gene TRBJ2-1, with no clear D. There are 14 residues in the CDR3. Trimming stripped 2 bases from V and 0 bases from J, with 6 bases between. Germline lookup yields CDR1 SGHRS and CDR2 YFSETQ. CDR3 protein: CASSFSGSYNEQFF. Here the CDR3 DNA reads TGCGCCAGCAGCTTTAGTGGCTCCTACAATGAGCAGTTCTTC.

This rearrangement joins TRBV14 to TRBJ2-5; D is perhaps TRBD2 (6 bases). Germline assignment: CDR1 SGHDN and CDR2 FVKESK. The CDR3 is made up of 13 amino acids. V dropped 5 bases and J dropped 2 bases, with 9 bases sitting between them. The CDR3 reads CASSWDFQETQYF. In nucleotides, the CDR3 is TGTGCCAGCAGCTGGGACTTTCAAGAGACCCAGTACTTC.

This clone showed up just once. The V call is TRBV5-4, the J call TRBJ2-5; D not resolved. This CDR3 is 14 amino acids long. Germline CDR1 and CDR2: SGHNT and YYREEE (reference sequence). V dropped 0 bases and J dropped 5 bases, with 11 bases sitting between them. The CDR3 loop reads CASSLGVASETQYF. Written as DNA, the CDR3 is TGTGCCAGCAGCTTGGGTGTGGCATCGGAGACCCAGTACTTC.

This clone was counted a single time. In DNA, the CDR3 is TGTGCCAGCAGCTCCGTGACAGGTCTCTACGAGCAGTACTTC. It yields the protein CASSSVTGLYEQYF. V usage is TRBV5-4 and J usage is TRBJ2-7, with D possibly TRBD1 on 6 matching bases. Germline V gene sequence: CDR1 SGHNT, CDR2 YYREEE (reference sequence). V was clipped by 3 bases and J by 3 bases, with 13 bases between them. The CDR3 covers 14 residues.

The chain has TRBV13 and TRBJ2-7; 9 nucleotides line up with TRBD2. J gave up 6 bases and V 5 bases, and 14 bases lay outside the gene matches. The CDR3 totals 16 residues. The germline V gene has CDR1 PRHDT and CDR2 FYEKMQ (reference sequence). The CDR3: CASSPPVVAGDPEQYF. CDR3 coding DNA: TGTGCCAGCAGCCCCCCTGTTGTAGCGGGAGATCCCGAGCAGTACTTC. The variable domain in full, with the rest retrieved from reference TRBV13 and TRBJ2-7, is AAGVIQSPRHLIKEKRETATLKCYPIPRHDTVYWYQQGPGQDPQFLISFYEKMQSDKGSIPDRFSAQQFSDYHSELNMSSLELGDSALYFCASSPPVVAGDPEQYFGPGTRLTVT.

This chain links TRBV7-3 with TRBJ2-2; D is unresolved. Germline values: CDR1 SGHTA, CDR2 FQGTGA. Trimming stripped 3 bases from V and 2 bases from J, with 16 bases between. The CDR3 has 17 residues. In nucleotides, the CDR3 is TGTGCCAGCAGCTTGGCCCCGAGGCAGACAAACACCGGGGAGCTGTTTTTT. Amino acids: CASSLAPRQTNTGELFF.

CDR3: CASSLQGASYEQYF. CDR3 in DNA: TGTGCCAGCAGCTTACAGGGGGCCTCCTACGAGCAGTACTTC. The V call is TRBV7-8, the J call TRBJ2-5; 8 bases align to TRBD1. The J call may be incorrect, as the DNA end agrees better with TRBJ2-7. CDR1 and CDR2 from the germline V gene are SGHVS and FQNEAQ. The CDR3 has 14 amino acids.